The TCR beta chain described here comes from a study of metastatic and nonmetastatic thyroid tumors. Study conclusions and caveats: Reported TCR beta diversity, measured in blood and tumor, was significantly higher for malignant thyroid tumors than for benign nodules.

Thyroid surgery was performed in patients who had received no treatment beforehand. Germline CDR1 reads SGHVS; CDR2 reads FQNEAQ. The V end was cut by 5 bases, the J end by 4 bases, with 13 bases between. The CDR3 totals 14 residues. Concerning this clone: Its target is unknown.

With MiXCR, TCRdb reprocessed the PCR reads. The sample shows 45,000 to 65,000 clones, 20% to 25% of them seen only once. The sample comprised blood. The rearrangement links TRBV7-8 to TRBJ2-3, with a tentative D call TRBD1 (5 bases). This clonotype was sampled from a female donor with papillary thyroid cancer or a benign thyroid nodule (not recorded which). Some clones in this sample may be carry-over from other donors' samples. The CDR3 nucleotides read TGTGCCAGCAGCCCCCCCAAAGGGGCAGATACGCAGTATTTT. Its protein product is CASSPPKGADTQYF.